The 20 T cell receptor beta chains below come from one sample, sequenced in a study of OX40 agonist ivuxolimab in advanced cancers. Assay used: immunoSEQ multiplex PCR; TCRdb lists only in-frame clones, some missing. This sample has roughly 82,000 clones, with 89% found just once. The starting material was CD4+ or CD8+ T cells sorted from blood, obtained in a trial of the OX40 agonist ivuxolimab. Source of these receptors: an adult with an advanced solid tumor such as melanoma, head and neck, liver or kidney cancer.

The rearrangement uses TRBV7-3 and TRBJ1-2, with a possible D match to TRBD1 (5 bases). The germline CDR1 and CDR2 sequences are SGHTA and FQGTGA. Between the trimmed V and J ends, which lost 6 bases and 2 bases, there was a span of 10 bases. The CDR3 loop spans 13 amino acids. DNA for the CDR3: TGTGCCAGCAGGGGCGACAGAAACTATGGCTACACCTTC. Amino acid sequence: CASRGDRNYGYTF.

The chain is built from TRBV5-1 and TRBJ1-2, with 9 bases matching TRBD1. The CDR3 is 15 amino acids. With V trimmed by 1 base and J by 5 bases, 6 bases remained unmatched. CDR1 and CDR2 (germline): SGHRS, YFSETQ. The CDR3 is CASSLLGQGGYGYTF. For the CDR3, the DNA is TGCGCCAGCAGCTTGCTGGGACAGGGCGGTTATGGCTACACCTTC.

In DNA form, the CDR3 reads TGCGCCAGCAGTGAGGAAGGTAGCGGCAGGGAATCCTACGAGCAGTACTTC. Its protein product is CASSEEGSGRESYEQYF. The chain carries TRBV10-2 and TRBJ2-5; maybe TRBD2 (6 bases). The J call is in doubt because the DNA end fits TRBJ2-7 better. In germline, CDR1 is WSHSY, CDR2 SAAADI. The CDR3 has 17 residues.

This chain joins TRBV5-1 and TRBJ2-1, with a weak D call TRBD1 (6 bases). The V end was cut by 4 bases, the J end by 2 bases, with 13 bases between. Germline CDR1 SGHRS, CDR2 YFSETQ. This CDR3 comprises 15 residues. The CDR3 DNA is TGCGCCAGCAGCCTAGGGGGTCCCCCCTACAATGAGCAGTTCTTC. Protein: CASSLGGPPYNEQFF.

This clone was detected once. The chain recombines TRBV18 with TRBJ2-5, with a weak D call TRBD2 (5 bases). V lost 2 bases to trimming and J lost 1 base, with 11 bases between them. Germline CDR1 reads KGHSH; CDR2 reads LQKENI. The CDR3 spans 15 residues. Here the CDR3 reads CASSPLLDSQETQYF. CDR3 bases: TGTGCCAGCTCACCATTATTGGACTCCCAAGAGACCCAGTACTTC.

About this clone: The germline gene is not matched at one end of the junction; a read error may be the cause. V usage is TRBV9 and J usage is TRBJ2-5; D remains ambiguous. CDR3 size: 13 residues. Germline V gene sequence: CDR1 SGDLS, CDR2 YYNGEE. This chain's CDR3 is CASSVGPQVTQYF. For the CDR3, the DNA is TGTGCCAGCAGCGTGGGTCCCCAAGTGACCCAGTACTTC.

This chain uses TRBV19 with TRBJ1-3, with a weak D call TRBD1 (6 bases). The CDR3 runs 14 residues. With 9 bases removed from V and 5 bases from J, the gap between germline ends came to 17 bases. The germline CDR1 and CDR2 sequences are LNHDA and SQIVND (reference sequence). Here the CDR3 DNA reads TGTGCCAGCATATCCGGACAGATACGAAACACCATATATTTT. It is translated as CASISGQIRNTIYF.

The genes are TRBV19 and TRBJ1-2; 7 positions agree with TRBD1. Trimming took 9 bases from V and 4 from J; bases not matched to a gene: 14. This CDR3 contains 15 residues. The V gene's germline CDR1 is LNHDA and CDR2 SQIVND (reference sequence). CDR3 amino acids: CASKLITGDLYGYTF. In DNA, the CDR3 is TGTGCCAGCAAACTTATCACAGGGGACCTCTATGGCTACACCTTC.

J is TRBJ2-5 and V is TRBV9, with 7 bases lining up with TRBD2. V trimming: 0 bases; J trimming: 4 bases; junction bases outside the gene matches: 6. CDR1 and CDR2 from the germline V gene are SGDLS and YYNGEE. CDR3 length equals 15 residues. The CDR3 loop reads CASSVGGGSGETQYF. The CDR3 DNA is TGTGCCAGCAGCGTAGGGGGGGGTTCGGGAGAGACCCAGTACTTC.

The chain is built from TRBV7-9 and TRBJ2-1; D is unresolved. V lost 1 base and J lost 2, with 6 bases in between. The CDR3 covers 14 residues. CDR1 and CDR2 from the germline V gene are SEHNR and FQNEAQ (reference sequence). CDR3 region: CASSLEGTYNEQFF. Written as DNA, the CDR3 is TGTGCCAGCAGCTTAGAAGGGACCTACAATGAGCAGTTCTTC.

This clone was observed once. J is TRBJ2-5 and V is TRBV28; D might be TRBD1 (5 bases). Looked up from germline, CDR1 is MDHEN and CDR2 is SYDVKM. The CDR3 sequence is 15 residues long. V was cut by 5 bases and J by 3 bases, with 16 bases left in between. The CDR3 loop is CASSPLQVLEETQYF. CDR3 coding DNA: TGTGCCAGCAGTCCGCTACAGGTACTGGAAGAGACCCAGTACTTC.

This chain joins TRBV4-1 and TRBJ2-6; a possible D gene is TRBD2 (5 bases). This CDR3 spans 14 amino acids. The ends were cut back, 0 bases at V and 10 bases at J, with 10 bases in the middle. Germline V CDR1 and CDR2: MGHRA, YSYEKL. The CDR3, as DNA: TGCGCCAGCAGCCAAGATTCGAGGGTTAACGTCCTGACTTTC. This encodes CASSQDSRVNVLTF.

The chain employs TRBV19 and TRBJ1-1, with D unresolved. CDR1 is LNHDA and CDR2 is SQIVND in the germline V gene (reference sequence). The V gene lost 7 bases and the J gene lost 4 bases, with 16 bases spanning the gap. CDR3 length: 14 amino acids. For the CDR3, the DNA is TGTGCCAGTACCTCATACACTGGAGGCACTGAAGCTTTCTTT. It translates to CASTSYTGGTEAFF.

The V call is TRBV18, the J call TRBJ2-1, with 9 bases that match TRBD1. CDR3 length: 16 residues. The germline CDR1 and CDR2 sequences are KGHSH and LQKENI. J gave up 5 bases and V 4 bases, and 9 bases lay outside the gene matches. CDR3 sequence (DNA): TGTGCCAGCTCACGACTGGGACAGGGTGGACACAATGAGCAGTTCTTC. This gives the protein CASSRLGQGGHNEQFF. The full variable domain, rest sourced from reference TRBV18 and TRBJ2-1, is NAGVMQNPRHLVRRRGQEARLRCSPMKGHSHVYWYRQLPEEGLKFMVYLQKENIIDESGMPKERFSAEFPKEGPSILRIQQVVRGDSAAYFCASSRLGQGGHNEQFFGPGTRLTVL.

The chain combines TRBV2 with TRBJ2-3; 10 bases map to TRBD2. V was clipped by 4 bases and J by 5 bases; unmatched bases: 6. The germline CDR1 and CDR2 sequences are SNHLY and FYNNEI. This CDR3 contains 15 residues. The CDR3 reads CASSAGLATGDTQYF. CDR3 nucleotides: TGTGCCAGCAGTGCGGGACTAGCGACGGGAGATACGCAGTATTTT.

The J gene is TRBJ2-7, the V gene TRBV7-2; D may be TRBD2 (5 bases). Deletions cut 2 bases from V and 0 bases from J, with 5 bases between. The CDR3 runs to 13 residues. Germline lookup yields CDR1 SGHTA and CDR2 FQGNSA. The DNA for the CDR3 is TGTGCCAGCAGCTTAAGCGGCTCCTACGAGCAGTACTTC. Translated, it gives CASSLSGSYEQYF.

The rearrangement links TRBV13 to TRBJ1-6, with D perhaps TRBD1 (6 bases). Germline V CDR1 and CDR2: PRHDT, FYEKMQ (reference sequence). Trimming shortened V by 0 bases and J by 6 bases, and 12 bases separated the two germline ends. The CDR3 runs to 16 residues. The DNA for the CDR3 is TGTGCCAGCAGCTTAGGACAGGGCATGGGTAATTCACCCCTCCACTTT. Protein product: CASSLGQGMGNSPLHF.

V is TRBV13 and J is TRBJ2-5; no definite D call. The CDR3 spans 14 residues. Germline V gene data show CDR1 as PRHDT and CDR2 as FYEKMQ (reference sequence). V gave up 2 bases and J gave up 3 bases, with 10 bases separating them. CDR3 bases: TGTGCCAGCAGCTTACCCGATGGGAAAGAGACCCAGTACTTC. Encoded protein: CASSLPDGKETQYF.

This clone has a handful of counts. The V gene is TRBV5-6, the J gene TRBJ2-7, with a tentative D call TRBD2 (7 bases). Trimming removed 4 bases from V and 0 bases from J, with 11 bases in between. The CDR3 sequence is 14 residues long. Germline-derived CDR1 and CDR2 are SGHDT and YYEEEE. CDR3 sequence (DNA): TGTGCCAGCAGCAGGGGGACTATCTCCTACGAGCAGTACTTC. Translated: CASSRGTISYEQYF.

This clone appeared a few times. V gene TRBV27 combines with J gene TRBJ1-6; a possible D gene is TRBD1 (5 bases). V was trimmed by 7 bases and J by 0 bases, leaving 16 bases between them. Per the germline V gene, CDR1 is MNHEY and CDR2 is SMNVEV (reference sequence). This CDR3 spans 17 amino acids. The CDR3 region is CASNTARGSSYNSPLHF. The CDR3 DNA reads TGTGCCAGCAACACGGCGAGGGGAAGCTCCTATAATTCACCCCTCCACTTT.